This is a list of T cell receptor beta chains from one sample in a study of esophageal squamous cell carcinoma under preoperative chemotherapy. MiXCR was run by TCRdb on the PCR reads, yielding one entry per CDR3 protein. The sample contains some 30,000 distinct CDR3 sequences, around 50% of which appear only once. Sample collection was performed from a patient given preoperative chemotherapy. These receptor sequences come from a human donor with esophageal squamous cell carcinoma. The donor label of this sample is uncertain. The CDR3 runs from the conserved cysteine through the conserved F or W. Fields, in order: clone size, J gene, D gene, V gene, CDR3 DNA, CDR3 protein. The D gene is left open where the match is weak. The size field is filled for only some rows; it gives once, few, many or a size class.

>-|TRBJ2-2|-|TRBV19
TGTGCCAGTACGGCCCGACTCAACACCGGGGAGCTGTTTTTT
CASTARLNTGELFF
>-|TRBJ2-5|-|TRBV7-2
TGTGCCAGCACGGGGCCGGGGCGGCGTGACAAAGACACCCAGTACTTC
CASTGPGRRDKDTQYF
>-|TRBJ1-2|TRBD1|TRBV12-3/TRBV12-4
TGTGCCAGCAGTCCCAGGGGGCAGATTACTGGCTACACCTTC
CASSPRGQITGYTF
>-|TRBJ2-3|-|TRBV11-3
TGTGCCAGCAGCTTCGACTCGGGGCCGGGGGCCAAAGATACGCAGTACTTT
CASSFDSGPGAKDTQYF
>-|TRBJ2-1|TRBD2|TRBV19
TGTGCCAGTAGTTGGCGGGGGGGCCGCAATGAGCAGTTCTTC
CASSWRGGRNEQFF
>-|TRBJ2-3|-|TRBV7-7
TGTGCTAGCAGCTGGCACCCCGGGGCTGGGTGCACAGGTACGCTGTATTTT
CASSWHPGAGCTGTLYF
>once|TRBJ2-3|-|TRBV7-9
TGTGCCAGCAGCTTAGGACAAGGACCCACAGATACGCAGTATTTT
CASSLGQGPTDTQYF
>-|TRBJ2-7|TRBD2|TRBV7-6
TGCGGCAGCTGGGGGCGGGGGGTCAAAGACATGCAGTACTTC
CGSWGRGVKDMQYF
>-|TRBJ2-6|-|TRBV7-6
-
CASSLGGQGYGLWLHLRF
>once|TRBJ2-6|-|TRBV5-5
TGTGCCAGCAGCTTGGACTACTCTGGGGCCAACGTCCTGACTTTC
CASSLDYSGANVLTF
>-|TRBJ2-4|-|TRBV7-9
TGTGCCAGCAGCTTATCCGGGACAATAGCCAAAAACATTCAGTACTTC
CASSLSGTIAKNIQYF
>few|TRBJ2-3|-|TRBV6-1
TGTGCCGGCAGTGGGGGCCTAGCCGACGATACGCAGTACTTT
CAGSGGLADDTQYF
>medium-sized|TRBJ2-7|-|TRBV7-8
TGTGCCAGCAGCCCAAGACGAGGGTCCTACGAGCAGTACTTC
CASSPRRGSYEQYF
>few|TRBJ1-2|-|TRBV6-1
TGTGCCAGCAGCACAAGTTTCAACAACTATGGCTACACCTTC
CASSTSFNNYGYTF
>-|TRBJ2-7|-|TRBV12-3/TRBV12-4
TGTGCCAGCGCCCGCAGGGGGGGAATCACAGATACGCAGTACTTC
CASARRGGITDTQYF
>many|TRBJ2-3|TRBD2|TRBV5-1
TGCGCCAGCAGCTTGGTAGGCGGGGGGGCGAAGGATACGCAGTATTTT
CASSLVGGGAKDTQYF
>-|TRBJ2-3|-|TRBV28
TGTGCCAGCAGTTTTTCAGGCGGTGGCCGCCAAGATACGCAGTATTTT
CASSFSGGGRQDTQYF
>-|TRBJ2-1|-|TRBV9
TGTGCCAGCAGCCCCACCGCGAACTCCTACAATGAGCAGTTCTTC
CASSPTANSYNEQFF
>once|TRBJ2-3|-|TRBV6-1
TGTGCCAGCAGTGAATCGGGGACGGGGGCCACAGACACTCAGTATTTC
CASSESGTGATDTQYF
>-|TRBJ2-4|-|TRBV7-2
TGTGCCAGCAGCTTAGAGGTCACCTGGCCCCGGGTCCAAAACACTCAGTACTTC
CASSLEVTWPRVQNTQYF
>few|TRBJ2-5|-|TRBV7-6
TGTGCCGCGGGGCTCGGGGGCCGTGACCAAGAGACCCAGTACTTC
CAAGLGGRDQETQYF
>-|TRBJ2-1|-|TRBV7-6
TGTGCCAGCAGCCCCTATGGGGGCGTGAGCCAAAATACTCAGTACTTT
CASSPYGGVSQNTQYF
>-|TRBJ1-3|-|TRBV5-4
TGTGCCAGCAGCTTGGGGGGAAGCTCTGGAAACACCATATATTTT
CASSLGGSSGNTIYF
>-|TRBJ2-5|TRBD2|TRBV7-2
TGTGCCAGCAGCCAATACGGGAGTAGCGGGGTCCCTGGCCCAGAGACCCAGTACTTT
CASSQYGSSGVPGPETQYF
>many|TRBJ2-1|TRBD1|TRBV6-2/TRBV6-3
TGTGCCAGCAGTTACTCGGGACAGGGGGGTGGTGAGCAGTTCTTC
CASSYSGQGGGEQFF
>-|TRBJ2-4|TRBD2|TRBV6-5
TGTGCCAGCACTTGGACTAGCGCCACAGATACGCAGTACTTC
CASTWTSATDTQYF
>-|TRBJ2-7|-|TRBV12-3/TRBV12-4
TGTGCCAGCAGTTTTTTCGGTTCCTACGAGCAGTACTTC
CASSFFGSYEQYF
>-|TRBJ1-1|-|TRBV7-9
TGTGCCAGCAGCCCGACGGGGCGGAACACTGAAGCTTTCTTT
CASSPTGRNTEAFF
>many|TRBJ2-5|-|TRBV5-6
TGTGCCAGCAGCTACGGACAGCCACAAGAGACCCAGTACTTC
CASSYGQPQETQYF
>few|TRBJ2-3|TRBD2|TRBV6-2/TRBV6-3
TGTGCCAGCAGTCGTAGCGGGGGGGCCGCGACCTTAGATACGCAGTATTTT
CASSRSGGAATLDTQYF
>-|TRBJ2-7|-|TRBV5-8
TGTGCCAGCAGCTTGGGACAGGGACTTTCCTACGAGCAGTACTTC
CASSLGQGLSYEQYF
>-|TRBJ2-5|-|TRBV7-3
TGTGCCAGCAGCTTGAACCCCACAGGGGGGGTCCTAGGGTCCCAGTACTTC
CASSLNPTGGVLGSQYF
>-|TRBJ2-7|-|TRBV11-1
TGTGCCAGCAGCTTAAATCCCGGACAGAATTACGAGCAGTACTTC
CASSLNPGQNYEQYF
>-|TRBJ2-7|-|TRBV7-2
TGTGCCAGCAGCTTCAGGGGTTCTGGGGCCAACGAGCAGTACTTC
CASSFRGSGANEQYF
>many|TRBJ1-2|TRBD1|TRBV24-1
TGTGCCACCAGTGACCTACTTCACAGGGGGCGAGGGTCATATGGCTACACCTTC
CATSDLLHRGRGSYGYTF
>few|TRBJ2-3|TRBD2|TRBV6-1
TGTGCCAGCAACCCCAATATGGGGGGGACAGATACGCAGTATTTT
CASNPNMGGTDTQYF
>medium-sized|TRBJ2-1|-|TRBV12-3/TRBV12-4
TGTGCCAGCAGTCCCCCCCCGGGGCGGGACTACAATGAGCAGTTCTTC
CASSPPPGRDYNEQFF
>-|TRBJ2-1|-|TRBV11-2
TGTGCCAGGGGCTGTGCACGCTGCGAGGAGCTGTTCTTC
CARGCARCEELFF
>-|TRBJ2-3|-|TRBV6-1
TGTGCCAGCAGTCGCAAGGGGCTGGGCGGCGAAAACATTCAGTATTTC
CASSRKGLGGENIQYF
>-|TRBJ2-5|TRBD1|TRBV12-3/TRBV12-4
TGTGCCAGCAGCCCGGGACAGGGGGGGCTCGGGACCCAGTACTTC
CASSPGQGGLGTQYF
>-|TRBJ1-5|-|TRBV5-5
TGTGCCAGCAGCTTGGGTTATTATAGCAATCAGCCCCAGCATTTT
CASSLGYYSNQPQHF
>-|TRBJ2-7|-|TRBV12-3/TRBV12-4
TGTGCCAGGGGTCTGGGAGGTACAGATACGCAGTACTTC
CARGLGGTDTQYF
>-|TRBJ2-5|-|TRBV18
TGTGCCAGCTCACCCCCGTCCAGGGGCCAAGAGACCCAGTACTTC
CASSPPSRGQETQYF
>few|TRBJ2-5|-|TRBV7-2
TGTGCCAGCAGCTTGATTAATACAGGGAGGGGAGAGACCCAGTACTTC
CASSLINTGRGETQYF
>-|TRBJ1-2|-|TRBV7-9
TGTGCCAGCAGCTTACTAAGGACAGAAGACTATGGCTACACCTTC
CASSLLRTEDYGYTF
>-|TRBJ2-7|-|TRBV4-2
TGTGCCAGCAGCCTTGGGCGGGCCTCCTACAATGAGCAGTACTTC
CASSLGRASYNEQYF
>-|TRBJ2-3|TRBD2|TRBV7-2
TGTGCCAGCGGGGGTCGCGGGGGGCGAGACCAAGAGACGCAGTATTTT
CASGGRGGRDQETQYF
>-|TRBJ2-7|-|TRBV7-7
TGTGCCAGCAAGAGTAGATTATCAGACGAAGAGCAGTACTTC
CASKSRLSDEEQYF
>-|TRBJ2-6|-|TRBV7-6
TGTGCAGGCAGCGGGCTTCGCTTTTGGGCCAACGTCCCAGCTTTT
CAGSGLRFWANVPAF
>once|TRBJ2-3|TRBD2|TRBV7-9
TGTGCCAGCAGCTCCAGTCCCGGGGGTAGCGGGGGCTGTAGCACAGATACGCAGTACTTT
CASSSSPGGSGGCSTDTQYF
>many|TRBJ2-2|TRBD1|TRBV11-3
TGTGCCAGCAGCCCTAAGACAGGGGGGGAGCTGTTTTTT
CASSPKTGGELFF
>-|TRBJ2-4|-|TRBV7-2
TGTGCCAGCATCGGGGCACGGGCCAAAGACACCCAGTACTTC
CASIGARAKDTQYF
>few|TRBJ2-5|-|TRBV6-5
TGTGCCAGCAGTTACTCATACCTGGGGGCCCAGTACTTC
CASSYSYLGAQYF
>-|TRBJ2-3|-|TRBV7-3
TGTGCCAGCAGCTTGGGGGCGCGAGGCACAAATACGCAGTACTTT
CASSLGARGTNTQYF
>-|TRBJ2-5|-|TRBV7-6
TGTGCCAGCGGCTTAGACGGAAGCACGGGCCGAGAGACGCAGTACTTT
CASGLDGSTGRETQYF
>once|TRBJ2-2|-|TRBV7-8
TGTGCCAGCCGCCGCCTAGGGGGGGTGAGCACCGGGAAGCTGTTTTTT
CASRRLGGVSTGKLFF
>-|TRBJ2-3|TRBD1|TRBV5-6
TGTGCCAGCAGCTGGGGGACAGCCAGCACAGATACGCAGTATTTC
CASSWGTASTDTQYF
>many|TRBJ2-7|TRBD1|TRBV12-3/TRBV12-4
TGTGCCAGCAGTTCATTACAGGGGAGCGAGCAGTACTTC
CASSSLQGSEQYF
>many|TRBJ1-5|-|TRBV7-2
TGTGCCAGCAGCTTAGAAGGTGATCAGCCCCAGCATTTT
CASSLEGDQPQHF
>-|TRBJ2-5|-|TRBV7-8
TGTGCCAGCAGCTTCGCGTTCCAAGAGACCCAGTACTTC
CASSFAFQETQYF